The present entry profiles one T cell receptor beta chain with its context. The repertoire was sequenced with immunoSEQ multiplex PCR; TCRdb's copy has only in-frame clones and lacks some. Among about 170,000 clones listed, around 92% were seen once. These data belong to a study of control samples from healthy donors and cancer patients. The receptor comes from a young woman in good health. Sequenced: blood.

The CDR3 coding sequence is TGTGCCACCAGTGAGACAGGGTCAGATACGCAGTATTTT. It yields the protein CATSETGSDTQYF. The chain recombines TRBV24-1 with TRBJ2-3; 7 bases line up with TRBD1. Germline V CDR1 and CDR2: KGHDR, SFDVKD. V lost 4 bases to trimming and J lost 4 bases; unmatched junction nucleotides: 1. The CDR3 sequence is 13 residues long.